The 14 T cell receptor beta chains below were found in one sample sequenced in a study of blood T cell repertoires in COVID-19. Data came from immunoSEQ multiplex PCR; TCRdb stores just in-frame clones and leaves some out. The sample lists 180,000 or so clones; about 76% were seen once. Material for sequencing was peripheral blood. These receptors came from a woman between 45 and 60 years old with active or convalescent COVID-19.

The chain recombines TRBV9 with TRBJ2-1; D gene uncertain. Trimming cost V 4 bases and J 8 bases, with 16 bases left between them. Germline lookup yields CDR1 SGDLS and CDR2 YYNGEE. The CDR3 runs to 14 residues. The CDR3 protein is CASSLGSLTYEQFF. CDR3 nucleotides: TGTGCCAGCAGCCTAGGCAGCCTGACATATGAGCAGTTCTTC.

The rearrangement joins TRBV7-2 to TRBJ2-5, with D maybe TRBD2 (7 bases). Germline lookup yields CDR1 SGHTA and CDR2 FQGNSA. CDR3 length: 15 amino acids. V was pared by 5 bases and J by 9 bases, with 22 bases between. The CDR3 nucleotides read TGTGCCAGCAGCCAAAATCTGGCGGGGGCAACGGCCCAGTACTTC. Translation: CASSQNLAGATAQYF.

The chain has TRBV27 and TRBJ1-1; weak D call: TRBD1 (5 bases). Per the germline V gene, CDR1 is MNHEY and CDR2 is SMNVEV (reference sequence). Trimming removed 2 bases from V and 5 bases from J, with 12 bases in between. The CDR3 totals 14 residues. CDR3 bases: TGTGCCAGCAGTTTAGTGTTCGGGGGGACTGAAGCTTTCTTT. This codes for CASSLVFGGTEAFF.

This chain connects TRBV30 to TRBJ1-2, with D hard to call. CDR1 GTSNPN and CDR2 SVGIG come from the germline V gene (reference sequence). The CDR3 covers 13 residues. Trimming shortened V by 2 bases and J by 3 bases, and 10 bases separated the two germline ends. As DNA, the CDR3 is TGTGCCTGGAGTCCCAGAGGAGACTATGGCTACACCTTC. This encodes CAWSPRGDYGYTF.

The count of this clone is one. The chain carries TRBV19 and TRBJ1-2; D gene ambiguous. Trimming left V 8 bases short and J 5 bases short, with 15 bases between. The CDR3 is 13 amino acids. The germline CDR1 and CDR2 sequences are LNHDA and SQIVND (reference sequence). This CDR3 is CASHSPNRYGYTF. For the CDR3, the DNA is TGTGCCAGTCACAGCCCCAATAGATATGGCTACACCTTC.

The gene calls are TRBV15 and TRBJ2-7; 8 nucleotides agree with TRBD2. Looked up from germline, CDR1 is LNHNV and CDR2 is YYDKDF (reference sequence). CDR3 length: 16 residues. V lost 0 bases, J lost 0 bases, and 4 bases stayed unmatched. CDR3 coding DNA: TGTGCCACCAGCAGAGATGCAGGGACTAGCTCCTACGAGCAGTACTTC. Residues: CATSRDAGTSSYEQYF.

Notes on this clone: The sample holds other DNA sequences that translate to the same CDR3. V and J are TRBV27 and TRBJ2-2; 7 bases line up with TRBD1. The V gene's germline CDR1 is MNHEY and CDR2 SMNVEV (reference sequence). V lost 4 bases and J lost 1; bases outside the gene matches: 3. This CDR3 is 15 amino acids long. The CDR3 DNA is TGTGCCAGCAGTTCGAGGGGGCGGAACACCGGGGAGCTGTTTTTT. Amino acids: CASSSRGRNTGELFF.

This chain uses TRBV19 with TRBJ2-7; 12 bases match TRBD1. The CDR3 length is 15 residues. Germline V gene lookup returns CDR1 LNHDA and CDR2 SQIVND (reference sequence). The ends lost 4 bases at V and 6 bases at J; junction bases unmatched: 7. The CDR3 nucleotides read TGTGCCAGTAGTAATGGTGGGACAGGGGGCCTCGAGCAGTACTTC. It specifies CASSNGGTGGLEQYF.

V and J are TRBV7-3 and TRBJ1-1, with D possibly matching TRBD1 (5 bases). This CDR3 spans 15 amino acids. The V end was cut by 2 bases, the J end by 4 bases, with 14 bases between. Germline-derived CDR1 and CDR2 are SGHTA and FQGTGA. The CDR3: CASSLQRGGVTEAFF. In DNA, the CDR3 is TGTGCCAGCAGCTTACAAAGGGGAGGGGTCACTGAAGCTTTCTTT.

V is TRBV3-1 (or the pseudogene TRBV3-2) and J is TRBJ1-1; D is unclear. V gave up 2 bases and J gave up 5 bases, with 6 bases separating them. The CDR3 runs 12 residues. CDR1 is LGHDT, CDR2 YNNKEL, per germline (reference sequence). CDR3: CASSQRETEAFF. The CDR3 DNA sequence: TGTGCCAGCAGCCAAAGGGAGACTGAAGCTTTCTTT.

The chain links TRBV10-3 to TRBJ2-7; a possible D gene is TRBD2 (5 bases). From germline, CDR1 is ENHRY and CDR2 SYGVKD. The germline V and J ends were trimmed by 0 bases and 3 bases, with 12 bases remaining between them. The CDR3 is made up of 15 amino acids. For the CDR3, the DNA is TGTGCCATCAGTGAGTCGGCTAGCCTTGACTACGAGCAGTACTTC. Its protein is CAISESASLDYEQYF.

The chain has TRBV6-1 and TRBJ2-7, with D possibly being TRBD1 (6 bases). CDR3 length: 15 amino acids. V lost 1 base and J 2 bases, leaving 12 bases between the germline ends. Germline V gene data show CDR1 as MNHNS and CDR2 as SASEGT. CDR3 in DNA: TGTGCCAGCAGTGAAGTGCCAGGGGATCCCTACGAGCAGTACTTC. It is translated as CASSEVPGDPYEQYF.

The chain employs TRBV5-1 and TRBJ2-7; D gene unclear. The V and J ends lost 7 bases and 0 bases respectively, with 8 bases between them. This CDR3 has 12 amino acids. CDR1 and CDR2 (germline): SGHRS, YFSETQ. The CDR3 DNA sequence: TGCGCCAGCGCCGACTCCTCCTACGAGCAGTACTTC. Its protein is CASADSSYEQYF.

The genes are TRBV18 and TRBJ1-5; 7 nucleotides align to TRBD1. This CDR3 is 17 amino acids long. V lost 4 bases to trimming and J lost 4 bases; unmatched junction nucleotides: 13. The germline V gene encodes CDR1 KGHSH and CDR2 LQKENI. The CDR3 loop is CASSLRTSGQYNQPQHF. The CDR3 DNA is TGTGCCAGCTCACTACGGACATCGGGACAGTATAATCAGCCCCAGCATTTT.